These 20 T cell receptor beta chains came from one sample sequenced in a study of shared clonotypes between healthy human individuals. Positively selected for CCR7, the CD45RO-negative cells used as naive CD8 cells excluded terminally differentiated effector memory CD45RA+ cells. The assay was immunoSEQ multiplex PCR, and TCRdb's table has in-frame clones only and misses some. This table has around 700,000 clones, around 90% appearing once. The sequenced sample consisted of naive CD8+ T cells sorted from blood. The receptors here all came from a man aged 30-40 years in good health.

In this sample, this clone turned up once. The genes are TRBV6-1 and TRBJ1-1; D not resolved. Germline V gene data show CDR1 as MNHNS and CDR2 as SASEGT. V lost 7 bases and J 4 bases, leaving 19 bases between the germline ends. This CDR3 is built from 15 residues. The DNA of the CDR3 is TGTGCCAGCAAGGAGGGAATAGTTCGGGTCACTGAAGCTTTCTTT. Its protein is CASKEGIVRVTEAFF.

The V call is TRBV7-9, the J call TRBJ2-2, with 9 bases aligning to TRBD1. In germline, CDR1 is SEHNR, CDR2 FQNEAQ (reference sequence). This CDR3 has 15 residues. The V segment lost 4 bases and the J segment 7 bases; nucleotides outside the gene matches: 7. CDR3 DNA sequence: TGTGCCAGCAGCTCCGACGACAGGGGGATCGGGGAGCTGTTTTTT. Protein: CASSSDDRGIGELFF.

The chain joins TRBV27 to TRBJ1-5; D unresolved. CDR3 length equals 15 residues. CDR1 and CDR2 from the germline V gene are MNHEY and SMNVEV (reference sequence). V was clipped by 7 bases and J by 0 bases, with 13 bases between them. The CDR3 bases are TGTGCCAGCAAAATGGGAGCGATTAGCAATCAGCCCCAGCATTTT. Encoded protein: CASKMGAISNQPQHF.

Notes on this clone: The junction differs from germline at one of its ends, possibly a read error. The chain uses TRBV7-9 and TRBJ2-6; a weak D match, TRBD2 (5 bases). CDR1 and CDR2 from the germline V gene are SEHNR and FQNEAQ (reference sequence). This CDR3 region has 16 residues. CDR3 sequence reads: CASSSTRGSGTNVLTF. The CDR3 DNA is TGTGCCAGCAGCTCCACCCGGGGTTCTGGGACCAACGTCCTGACTTTC.

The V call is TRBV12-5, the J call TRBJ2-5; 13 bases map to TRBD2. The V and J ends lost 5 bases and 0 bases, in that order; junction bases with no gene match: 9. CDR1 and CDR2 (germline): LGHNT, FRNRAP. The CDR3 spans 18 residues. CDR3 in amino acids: CASGPGLAGERYQETQYF. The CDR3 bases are TGTGCTAGTGGTCCCGGACTAGCGGGAGAACGGTACCAAGAGACCCAGTACTTC. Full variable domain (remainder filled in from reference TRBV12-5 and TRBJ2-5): DARVTQTPRHKVTEMGQEVTMRCQPILGHNTVFWYRQTMMQGLELLAYFRNRAPLDDSGMPKDRFSAEMPDATLATLKIQPSEPRDSAVYFCASGPGLAGERYQETQYFGPGTRLLVL.

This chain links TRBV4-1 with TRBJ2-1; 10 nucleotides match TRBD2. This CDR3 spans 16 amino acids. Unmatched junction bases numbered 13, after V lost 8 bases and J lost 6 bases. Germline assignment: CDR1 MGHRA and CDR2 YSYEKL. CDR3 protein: CASAINSGRRGNEQFF. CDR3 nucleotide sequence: TGCGCCAGCGCGATTAATAGCGGGAGGCGGGGCAATGAGCAGTTCTTC.

This CDR3 is CASSLGGGSSYEQYF. The DNA of the CDR3 is TGTGCCAGCAGCTTGGGGGGGGGAAGCTCCTACGAGCAGTACTTC. This chain joins TRBV5-5 and TRBJ2-7; 7 bases line up with TRBD2. The CDR3 loop spans 15 amino acids. V dropped 0 bases and J dropped 0; count of bases not matched to a gene: 3. The germline CDR1 and CDR2 sequences are SGHKS and YYEKEE (reference sequence).

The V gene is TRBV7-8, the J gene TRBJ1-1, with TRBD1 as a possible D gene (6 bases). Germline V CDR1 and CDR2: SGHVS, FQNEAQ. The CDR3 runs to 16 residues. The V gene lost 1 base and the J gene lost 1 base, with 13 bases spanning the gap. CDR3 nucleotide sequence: TGTGCCAGCAGCTTAGAGGAAGAACAGGGGAACACTGAAGCTTTCTTT. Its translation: CASSLEEEQGNTEAFF.

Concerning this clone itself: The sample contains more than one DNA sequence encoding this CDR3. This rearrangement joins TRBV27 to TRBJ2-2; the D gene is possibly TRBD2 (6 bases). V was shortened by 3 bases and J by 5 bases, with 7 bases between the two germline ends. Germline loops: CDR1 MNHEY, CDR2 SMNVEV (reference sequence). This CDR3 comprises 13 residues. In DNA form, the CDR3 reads TGTGCCAGCAGTTTTGGGGGGACCGGGGAGCTGTTTTTT. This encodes CASSFGGTGELFF.

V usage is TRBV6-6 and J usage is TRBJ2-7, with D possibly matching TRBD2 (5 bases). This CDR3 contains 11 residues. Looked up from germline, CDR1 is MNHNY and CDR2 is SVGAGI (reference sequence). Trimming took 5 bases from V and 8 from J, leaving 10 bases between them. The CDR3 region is CASSGGFQQYF. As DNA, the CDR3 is TGTGCCAGCAGTGGCGGGTTCCAGCAGTACTTC.

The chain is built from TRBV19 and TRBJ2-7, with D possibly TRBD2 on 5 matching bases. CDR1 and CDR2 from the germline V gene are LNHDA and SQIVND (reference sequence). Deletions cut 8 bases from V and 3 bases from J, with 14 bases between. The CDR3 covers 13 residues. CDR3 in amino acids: CASSGRTHYEQYF. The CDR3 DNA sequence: TGTGCCAGTTCGGGGAGAACCCACTACGAGCAGTACTTC.

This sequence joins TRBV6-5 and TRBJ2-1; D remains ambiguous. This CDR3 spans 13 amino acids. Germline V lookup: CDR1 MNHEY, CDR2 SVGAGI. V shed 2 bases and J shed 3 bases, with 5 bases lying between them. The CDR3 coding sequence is TGTGCCAGCAGTTACGGGCACTACAATGAGCAGTTCTTC. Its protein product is CASSYGHYNEQFF.

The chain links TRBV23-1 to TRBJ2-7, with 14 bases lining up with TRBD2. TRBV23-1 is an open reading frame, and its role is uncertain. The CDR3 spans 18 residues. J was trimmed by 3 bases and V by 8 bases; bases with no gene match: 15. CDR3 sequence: CASEPYGTSGREVYEQYF. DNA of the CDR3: TGCGCCAGCGAGCCATACGGGACTAGCGGGAGAGAGGTCTACGAGCAGTACTTC.

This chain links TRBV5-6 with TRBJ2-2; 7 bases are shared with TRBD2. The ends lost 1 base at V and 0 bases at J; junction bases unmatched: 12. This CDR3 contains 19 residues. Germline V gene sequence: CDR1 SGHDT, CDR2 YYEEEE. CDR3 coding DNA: TGTGCCAGCAGCTTGTGGGGGGGTAGCGGACCGGCGAACACCGGGGAGCTGTTTTTT. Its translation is CASSLWGGSGPANTGELFF. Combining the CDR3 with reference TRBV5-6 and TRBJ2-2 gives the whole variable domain DAGVTQSPTHLIKTRGQQVTLRCSPKSGHDTVSWYQQALGQGPQFIFQYYEEEERQRGNFPDRFSGHQFPNYSSELNVNALLLGDSALYLCASSLWGGSGPANTGELFFGEGSRLTVL.

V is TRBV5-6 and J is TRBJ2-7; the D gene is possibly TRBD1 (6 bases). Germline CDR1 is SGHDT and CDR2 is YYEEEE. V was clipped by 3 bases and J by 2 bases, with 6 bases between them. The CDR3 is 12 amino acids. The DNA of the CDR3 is TGTGCCAGCAGCTGGGACACCTACGAGCAGTACTTC. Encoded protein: CASSWDTYEQYF.

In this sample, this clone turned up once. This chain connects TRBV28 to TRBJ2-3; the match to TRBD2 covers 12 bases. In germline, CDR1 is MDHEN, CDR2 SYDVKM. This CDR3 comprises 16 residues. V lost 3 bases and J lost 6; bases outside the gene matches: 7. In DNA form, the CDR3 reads TGTGCCAGCAGTTTCCCTAGCGGGAGGGCCCGGGATACGCAGTATTTT. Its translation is CASSFPSGRARDTQYF. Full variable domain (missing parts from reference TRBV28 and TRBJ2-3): DVKVTQSSRYLVKRTGEKVFLECVQDMDHENMFWYRQDPGLGLRLIYFSYDVKMKEKGDIPEGYSVSREKKERFSLILESASTNQTSMYLCASSFPSGRARDTQYFGPGTRLTVL.

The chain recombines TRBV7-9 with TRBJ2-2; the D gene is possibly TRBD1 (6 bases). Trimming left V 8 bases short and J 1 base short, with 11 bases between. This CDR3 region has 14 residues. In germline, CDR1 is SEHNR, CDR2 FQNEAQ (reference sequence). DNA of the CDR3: TGTGCCAGCGCGGAGGACAGGAACACCGGGGAGCTGTTTTTT. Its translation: CASAEDRNTGELFF.

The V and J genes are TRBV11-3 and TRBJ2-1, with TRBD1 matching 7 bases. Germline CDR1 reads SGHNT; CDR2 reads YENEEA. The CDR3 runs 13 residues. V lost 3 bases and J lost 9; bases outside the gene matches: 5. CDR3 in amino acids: CASSFDRVAEQFF. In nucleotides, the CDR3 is TGTGCCAGCAGCTTCGACAGGGTTGCTGAGCAGTTCTTC.

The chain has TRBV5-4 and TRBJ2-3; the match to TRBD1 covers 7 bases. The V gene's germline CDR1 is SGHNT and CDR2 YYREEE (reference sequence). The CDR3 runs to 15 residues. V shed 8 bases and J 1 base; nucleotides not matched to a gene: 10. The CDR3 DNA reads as TGTGCCAGTAGATGGACCGGGACAGGCACAGATACGCAGTATTTT. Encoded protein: CASRWTGTGTDTQYF.

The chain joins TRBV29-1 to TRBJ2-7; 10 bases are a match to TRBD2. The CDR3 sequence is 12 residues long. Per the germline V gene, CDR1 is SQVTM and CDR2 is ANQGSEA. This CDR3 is CGSLAGEDEQYF. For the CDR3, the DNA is TGCGGGTCCCTAGCGGGAGAGGACGAGCAGTACTTC.